This T cell receptor beta chain was obtained from a study of technical replicates of blood from a few donors. With V trimmed by 5 bases and J by 4 bases, 6 bases remained unmatched. CDR1 is MDHEN, CDR2 SYDVKM, per germline. This CDR3 has 15 residues. The method was immunoSEQ multiplex PCR; TCRdb's version includes in-frame clones alone and lacks a portion of them. This table holds about 70,000 clones, approximately 94% found once. The sample consisted of T cells isolated from PBMCs. The receptor was isolated from a human donor in good health. V is TRBV28 and J is TRBJ2-7; 12 nucleotides align to TRBD2. The CDR3 region is CASSILAGGHYEQYF. DNA of the CDR3: TGTGCCAGCAGTATACTAGCGGGAGGTCATTACGAGCAGTACTTC.